This T cell receptor (beta chain) was identified during a study of T cell responses to AZD1222 COVID-19 vaccine. Broader study findings: Vaccination with two AZD1222 doses was followed by a rise in Spike-specific TCR breadth and depth. Repertoire samples came only from after the peak T cell response. Seropositive at baseline were only a handful of AZD1222 recipients.

The CDR3 covers 12 residues. V gave up 3 bases and J gave up 2 bases, with 5 bases separating them. CDR1 and CDR2 (germline): SNHLY, FYNNEI. Comments on this clone: The antigen remains unidentified.

Data came from immunoSEQ multiplex PCR; TCRdb stores just in-frame clones and leaves some out. The table has some 150,000 clones, around 92% seen once. Sequenced material: peripheral blood, taken on day 0 of MenACWY control vaccination. This TCR was recovered from an adult in good health. This chain links TRBV2 with TRBJ2-7, with D perhaps matching TRBD1 (5 bases). The CDR3 reads CASSDRAYEQYF. Written as DNA, the CDR3 is TGTGCCAGCAGTGACAGGGCCTACGAGCAGTACTTC.